The clone carrying this T cell receptor beta chain was observed once. What it binds is not known. A junction end diverges from the germline sequence, so it may reflect a read error. Splitting of CD4+ cells produced CD45RA+ naive and CD45RA-negative memory subsets. Sequencing was performed with immunoSEQ multiplex PCR; in TCRdb, only in-frame clones are kept and a portion is missing. This sample has 2 million or so clones; about 95% occur once, and the top ten carry 0.13%. The CDR3 sequence is 12 residues long. Germline loops: CDR1 WSHSY, CDR2 SAAADI. These data belong to a study of shared clonotypes between healthy human individuals. General study results and limits: It was only blood that was sampled, and tissue repertoires likely differ. It was expected that sequencing depth would affect clonotype sharing among donors. Clonotypes shared by all four donors outscored non-shared clonotypes in generation probability.

The source material was naive CD4+ T cells sorted from blood. Subset of the sample: CD45RA+ positively selected. The TCR comes from a man aged 18-30 years in good health. The chain is built from TRBV10-2 and TRBJ1-4; no clear D gene. The DNA of the CDR3 is TGCGCCAGCAGTGAGTCGAGAGAAAAGCTGTTTTTT. This encodes CASSESREKLFF.